This T cell receptor (beta chain) was profiled in a study of prognosis after radiotherapy for stage I lung cancer. Germline-derived CDR1 and CDR2 are SGHNT and YYREEE (reference sequence). V lost 2 bases and J lost 8, with 10 bases in between. The length of the CDR3 is 12 residues. This clonotype was counted at least ten times. As yet, its antigen is unknown. The study, taken as a whole, reports: There were reportedly differences in TRBV and TRBJ gene usage between patients with and without metastases. Median unique TCR clone counts of roughly 9,900 versus 7,200 showed a fall after stereotactic body radiation therapy. Patients who went on to get distant metastases had lower Shannon entropy after stereotactic body radiation therapy.

Two time points each involved a draw of about 6 milliliters of peripheral blood. TCR beta CDR3 was amplified from genomic DNA by two-round multiplex PCR. Primers targeting each individual TRBV and TRBJ gene were applied in first-round PCR. MiXCR was run by TCRdb on the multiplex PCR reads, yielding one entry per CDR3 protein. The data show about 31,000 distinct CDR3 sequences, around 40% seen once. The sample in question was PBMCs, obtained before or after stereotactic body radiation therapy (not recorded which). This sequence originates from a donor aged 50 or older with non-small cell lung cancer. The chain is built from TRBV5-4 and TRBJ1-1; D perhaps matches TRBD1 (6 bases). The CDR3 coding sequence is TGTGCCAGCAGCTTTCTCGACAGGGAAGCTTTCTTT. Residues: CASSFLDREAFF.